This entry lists 32 T cell receptor beta chains sequenced from one sample in a study of T-cell reconstitution after alpha-beta-depleted transplantation in children. Library preparation (for TCRbeta) was performed with unique molecular identifiers. TCRdb ran MiXCR on the PCR reads and lists one entry per CDR3 protein. The repertoire holds about 580,000 distinct CDR3 sequences, with roughly a quarter as singletons. The specimen comprised PBMCs, sampled before TCRalphabeta/CD19-depleted stem cell transplant. Source of these receptors: a boy under three years old with Wiskott-Aldrich syndrome, due to receive a stem cell transplant.

This clonotype was counted only a few times. The chain uses TRBV12-3 or TRBV12-4 and TRBJ2-7; the match to TRBD1 covers 9 bases. CDR3 length equals 14 residues. V was clipped by 7 bases and J by 4 bases; unmatched bases: 8. CDR3 amino acids: CASTPGQGVYEQYF. The CDR3 DNA reads TGTGCCAGCACCCCGGGACAGGGCGTTTACGAGCAGTACTTC.

This clonotype has ten or more counts. At one end the junction does not follow the germline gene, possibly because of a read error. The chain couples TRBV5-1 to TRBJ2-7; 8 nucleotides line up with TRBD2. The CDR3 loop spans 13 amino acids. Germline-derived CDR1 and CDR2 are SGHRS and YFSETQ. Written as DNA, the CDR3 is TGTGCCAGCAGTTTAGCGGGGCGCTACGAGCAGTACTTC. Protein: CASSLAGRYEQYF.

This clonotype occurred a few times. V is TRBV27 and J is TRBJ2-2; D perhaps matches TRBD2 (5 bases). V gave up 6 bases and J gave up 2 bases, with 7 bases separating them. CDR1 MNHEY and CDR2 SMNVEV come from the germline V gene (reference sequence). The CDR3 extends over 13 amino acids. The CDR3 region is CASRDLNTGELFF. CDR3 nucleotides: TGTGCCAGCAGGGACTTAAACACCGGGGAGCTGTTTTTT.

This rearrangement joins TRBV10-3 to TRBJ1-1, with D uncertain. The V and J ends lost 2 bases and 3 bases respectively, with 10 bases between them. CDR3 length: 14 amino acids. The germline gives CDR1 ENHRY, CDR2 SYGVKD. CDR3 sequence (DNA): TGTGCCATCAGTGAGCTATTACAGTACACTGAAGCTTTCTTT. Protein product: CAISELLQYTEAFF.

This chain uses TRBV12-3 or TRBV12-4 with TRBJ2-4; TRBD2 matches at 13 bases. The CDR3 consists of 16 residues. J gave up 3 bases and V 5 bases, and 4 bases lay outside the gene matches. CDR3 sequence (DNA): TGTGCCAGCAGTCGAGGACTAGCGGGAGACAAAAACATTCAGTACTTC. Its protein is CASSRGLAGDKNIQYF.

This clonotype has only a few counts. The V and J genes are TRBV4-1 and TRBJ1-1; 7 bases match TRBD1. The CDR3 has 15 residues. Per the germline V gene, CDR1 is MGHRA and CDR2 is YSYEKL. The junction had 9 bases not matched to a gene; V was cut back by 3 bases and J by 5 bases. This CDR3 is CASSQTYTGVTEAFF. In DNA, the CDR3 is TGCGCCAGCAGCCAGACATATACAGGGGTTACTGAAGCTTTCTTT.

This clonotype has just a few counts. The genes are TRBV14 and TRBJ1-2; 10 bases match TRBD1. CDR3 length: 15 residues. Germline CDR1 SGHDN, CDR2 FVKESK. J gave up 0 bases and V 5 bases, and 3 bases lay outside the gene matches. As DNA, the CDR3 is TGTGCCAGCAGCGAGACAGGGGGCCCTAACTATGGCTACACCTTC. It is translated as CASSETGGPNYGYTF.

V is TRBV5-1 and J is TRBJ2-3; D is uncertain. The V gene's germline CDR1 is SGHRS and CDR2 YFSETQ. Trimming took 1 base from V and 4 from J, leaving 10 bases between them. This CDR3 is 14 amino acids long. The CDR3 protein is CASSLFSSADTQYF. The CDR3 region has the DNA TGCGCCAGCAGCTTGTTCAGTTCGGCAGATACGCAGTATTTT.

The chain uses TRBV7-2 and TRBJ1-4, with D hard to call. The V gene's germline CDR1 is SGHTA and CDR2 FQGNSA. Trimming left V 4 bases short and J 4 bases short, with 4 bases between. The CDR3 is made up of 12 amino acids. CDR3 DNA: TGTGCCAGCAGCTCAGTTAATGAAAAACTGTTTTTT. Encoded protein: CASSSVNEKLFF.

V is TRBV20-1 and J is TRBJ2-3; D call uncertain. With 1 base removed from V and 5 bases from J, the gap between germline ends came to 7 bases. Germline V lookup: CDR1 DFQATT, CDR2 SNEGSKA (reference sequence). CDR3 length: 12 amino acids. The DNA for the CDR3 is TGCAGTGCTAGAGCGTTGCAAGATACGCAGTATTTT. This translates into CSARALQDTQYF.

This chain joins TRBV20-1 and TRBJ1-2; D might be TRBD1 (5 bases). This CDR3 region has 14 residues. Trimming cost V 3 bases and J 4 bases, with 15 bases left between them. Germline-derived CDR1 and CDR2 are DFQATT and SNEGSKA (reference sequence). CDR3 amino acids: CSARDPSTAYGYTF. In nucleotides, the CDR3 is TGCAGTGCTAGGGACCCTTCGACAGCCTATGGCTACACCTTC.

The chain uses TRBV20-1 and TRBJ2-1; 8 nucleotides align to TRBD2. CDR1 DFQATT and CDR2 SNEGSKA come from the germline V gene (reference sequence). The CDR3 sequence is 16 residues long. V gave up 6 bases and J gave up 6 bases; unmatched junction bases: 16. The CDR3 DNA reads as TGCAGTGCCCCTGAAAGCGGGAGTGTCGTGGGCAATGAGCAGTTCTTC. It yields the protein CSAPESGSVVGNEQFF.

This clonotype was found a few times. The chain uses TRBV25-1 and TRBJ2-1; D may be TRBD1 (6 bases). The CDR3 runs 14 residues. From germline, CDR1 is MGHDK and CDR2 SYGVNS. V lost 9 bases, J lost 0 bases, and 12 bases lay in between. CDR3 region: CASDTGNSYNEQFF. CDR3 DNA sequence: TGTGCCAGTGACACAGGGAACTCCTACAATGAGCAGTTCTTC. Supplemented by reference TRBV25-1 and TRBJ2-1, the full variable domain reads EADIYQTPRYLVIGTGKKITLECSQTMGHDKMYWYQQDPGMELHLIHYSYGVNSTEKGDLSSESTVSRIRTEHFPLTLESARPSHTSQYLCASDTGNSYNEQFFGPGTRLTVL.

The rearrangement links TRBV7-9 to TRBJ1-5; D call uncertain. Germline V gives CDR1 SEHNR, CDR2 FQNEAQ (reference sequence). Trimming left V 8 bases short and J 0 bases short, with 17 bases between. The CDR3 length is 16 residues. In nucleotides, the CDR3 is TGTGCCAGCGTCCTAAATCCCCTCTATAGCAATCAGCCCCAGCATTTT. As protein: CASVLNPLYSNQPQHF. The full variable domain, in which reference TRBV7-9 and TRBJ1-5 provide the parts outside the CDR3, is DTGVSQNPRHKITKRGQNVTFRCDPISEHNRLYWYRQTLGQGPEFLTYFQNEAQLEKSRLLSDRFSAERPKGSFSTLEIQRTEQGDSAMYLCASVLNPLYSNQPQHFGDGTRLSIL.

The V gene is TRBV5-1, the J gene TRBJ2-2; 7 positions agree with TRBD2. Per germline, CDR1 SGHRS and CDR2 YFSETQ. The CDR3 is 15 amino acids. With 5 bases clipped from V and 7 bases from J, the junction kept 11 bases outside the gene matches. Here the CDR3 DNA reads TGCGCCAGCAGTAATAAGACTAGCTTTGTCGGGGAGCTGTTTTTT. Its translation is CASSNKTSFVGELFF.

The chain employs TRBV4-1 and TRBJ2-5; a weak D match, TRBD2 (5 bases). The CDR3 covers 15 residues. Trimming pared 4 bases from V and 4 bases from J, leaving 16 bases between. Per the germline V gene, CDR1 is MGHRA and CDR2 is YSYEKL. The CDR3 coding sequence is TGCGCCAGCAGCCTGGCCGGGATGCCTCCAGAGACCCAGTACTTC. It is translated as CASSLAGMPPETQYF.

This clonotype was recorded a few times. The rearrangement uses TRBV27 and TRBJ2-1; TRBD2 matches 7 bases. The CDR3 is made up of 18 amino acids. The trim removed 5 bases at V and 2 bases at J, leaving 15 bases unmatched. From germline, CDR1 is MNHEY and CDR2 SMNVEV (reference sequence). In nucleotides, the CDR3 is TGTGCCAGCAGTCTGGTAGTATTAGCGGGTCGGCCCTACAATGAGCAGTTCTTC. Protein sequence: CASSLVVLAGRPYNEQFF.

Worth noting for this clonotype: A junction boundary mismatches the germline segment, possibly from a read error. The chain couples TRBV6-1 to TRBJ2-5, with 9 nucleotides matching TRBD1. This CDR3 is built from 14 residues. Germline V CDR1 and CDR2: MNHNS, SASEGT. The CDR3 DNA sequence: TGTGCCAGCAGATCGACAGGGGGGCAAGAGACCCTGTACTTC. It codes for CASRSTGGQETLYF.

The rearrangement links TRBV6-1 to TRBJ2-1; 9 bases map to TRBD1. The CDR3 consists of 16 residues. Trimming at V came to 8 bases and at J to 4 bases, leaving 12 bases not matched to a gene. Germline-derived CDR1 and CDR2 are MNHNS and SASEGT. The CDR3 loop is CASRPRGQGFYNEQFF. The CDR3 bases are TGTGCCAGCCGCCCTAGGGGACAGGGATTTTACAATGAGCAGTTCTTC.

The V and J genes are TRBV5-1 and TRBJ2-7; D call uncertain. In germline, CDR1 is SGHRS, CDR2 YFSETQ. The CDR3 spans 13 residues. V was pared by 2 bases and J by 2 bases, with 8 bases between. The CDR3 region is CASSLRFPYEQYF. DNA of the CDR3: TGCGCCAGCAGCTTACGGTTCCCCTACGAGCAGTACTTC.

This chain connects TRBV12-3 or TRBV12-4 to TRBJ2-1; D not certain. V shed 3 bases and J shed 4 bases, with 7 bases lying between them. The CDR3 runs to 13 residues. DNA for the CDR3: TGTGCCAGCAGTTTCCCCGGGTACAATGAGCAGTTCTTC. Amino acids: CASSFPGYNEQFF.

This clonotype has just a few counts. CDR3 sequence (DNA): TGTGCCAGCAGTTACTCGGCTAGCGGGAGTCTCTACGAGCAGTACTTC. Its protein product is CASSYSASGSLYEQYF. This rearrangement joins TRBV6-2 or TRBV6-3 to TRBJ2-7, with 10 positions matching TRBD2. Germline values: CDR1 MNHEY, CDR2 SVGEGT. This CDR3 comprises 16 residues. Trimming at V came to 0 bases and at J to 3 bases, leaving 5 bases not matched to a gene.

This chain uses TRBV7-2 with TRBJ2-1; TRBD1 matches 7 bases. The CDR3 runs 17 residues. V gave up 4 bases and J gave up 0 bases; unmatched junction bases: 9. Germline V CDR1 and CDR2: SGHTA, FQGNSA. CDR3 nucleotide sequence: TGTGCCAGCAGCTACCGGCCCCGGGACAGCTCCTACAATGAGCAGTTCTTC. Protein product: CASSYRPRDSSYNEQFF.

The chain joins TRBV28 to TRBJ2-7; 7 bases are shared with TRBD2. Trimming cost V 6 bases and J 3 bases; bases outside gene matches: 8. The CDR3 runs 14 residues. Germline CDR1 and CDR2: MDHEN and SYDVKM. The CDR3 bases are TGTGCCAGCAGGGAAAGCGGGGCTAACTACGAGCAGTACTTC. This encodes CASRESGANYEQYF.

The chain uses TRBV20-1 and TRBJ1-5; D is ambiguous. CDR1 and CDR2 (germline): DFQATT, SNEGSKA (reference sequence). The V end was cut by 3 bases, the J end by 7 bases, with 16 bases between. This CDR3 contains 14 residues. CDR3 nucleotides: TGCAGTGCTAGGCGCGGATCTGGGAACCAGCCCCAGCATTTT. Encoded protein: CSARRGSGNQPQHF.

The chain combines TRBV24-1 with TRBJ2-2; 10 bases are shared with TRBD2. The CDR3 has 13 residues. With 7 bases clipped from V and 9 bases from J, the junction kept 4 bases outside the gene matches. Germline CDR1 KGHDR, CDR2 SFDVKD. CDR3: CATSASGSRELFF. CDR3 DNA sequence: TGTGCCACCAGCGCTAGCGGGAGCAGGGAGCTGTTTTTT.

This clonotype has a single count. V and J are TRBV12-3 or TRBV12-4 and TRBJ2-2; the match to TRBD2 covers 11 bases. With V trimmed by 6 bases and J by 4 bases, 4 bases remained unmatched. The CDR3 length is 15 residues. The CDR3 reads CASRGGTSGTGELFF. Here the CDR3 DNA reads TGTGCCAGCAGGGGCGGGACTAGCGGCACCGGGGAGCTGTTTTTT.

There are a few counts of this clonotype. This chain joins TRBV11-1 and TRBJ2-1; 14 positions agree with TRBD2. In germline, CDR1 is SGHAT, CDR2 FQDESV (reference sequence). The CDR3 contains 16 residues. J lost 5 bases, V lost 5 bases, and 5 bases had no gene match. In nucleotides, the CDR3 is TGTGCCAGCAGCCTCGGGACTAGCGGGAGCAACAATGAGCAGTTCTTC. Amino acid sequence: CASSLGTSGSNNEQFF.

V and J are TRBV5-5 and TRBJ2-1; no clear D gene. Trimming removed 1 base from V and 0 bases from J, with 11 bases in between. Germline V gene sequence: CDR1 SGHKS, CDR2 YYEKEE (reference sequence). This CDR3 spans 16 amino acids. The CDR3 DNA reads as TGTGCCAGCAGCTTGTTTCGGCACGACTCCTACAATGAGCAGTTCTTC. This encodes CASSLFRHDSYNEQFF. The entire variable domain, with the rest obtained from reference TRBV5-5 and TRBJ2-1, is as follows: DAGVTQSPTHLIKTRGQQVTLRCSPISGHKSVSWYQQVLGQGPQFIFQYYEKEERGRGNFPDRFSARQFPNYSSELNVNALLLGDSALYLCASSLFRHDSYNEQFFGPGTRLTVL.

The sample holds a few counts of this clonotype. This sequence joins TRBV11-2 and TRBJ2-7, with 7 bases lining up with TRBD1. Germline trimming cut 5 bases from V and 5 bases from J; bases unmatched to any gene: 3. The germline gives CDR1 SGHAT, CDR2 FQNNGV. This CDR3 has 12 amino acids. DNA of the CDR3: TGTGCCAGCAGCCGTACAGGGGACGAGCAGTACTTC. Its protein is CASSRTGDEQYF.

J is TRBJ2-1 and V is TRBV30; 12 bases are shared with TRBD2. With V trimmed by 5 bases and J by 8 bases, 10 bases remained unmatched. CDR1 and CDR2 (germline): GTSNPN, SVGIG (reference sequence). The length of the CDR3 is 15 residues. The CDR3 DNA sequence: TGTGCCTGGGGGCTGGGGCTAGCGGGAGGGCATGAGCAGTTCTTC. Translated: CAWGLGLAGGHEQFF.

The sample holds a few counts of this clonotype. The CDR3 loop reads CASARGETQYF. The CDR3 DNA reads TGTGCCAGCGCTAGGGGGGAGACCCAGTACTTC. The genes are TRBV27 and TRBJ2-5; weak D call: TRBD1 (6 bases). The CDR3 consists of 11 residues. V lost 8 bases and J 5 bases, leaving 9 bases between the germline ends. Germline V CDR1 and CDR2: MNHEY, SMNVEV (reference sequence).